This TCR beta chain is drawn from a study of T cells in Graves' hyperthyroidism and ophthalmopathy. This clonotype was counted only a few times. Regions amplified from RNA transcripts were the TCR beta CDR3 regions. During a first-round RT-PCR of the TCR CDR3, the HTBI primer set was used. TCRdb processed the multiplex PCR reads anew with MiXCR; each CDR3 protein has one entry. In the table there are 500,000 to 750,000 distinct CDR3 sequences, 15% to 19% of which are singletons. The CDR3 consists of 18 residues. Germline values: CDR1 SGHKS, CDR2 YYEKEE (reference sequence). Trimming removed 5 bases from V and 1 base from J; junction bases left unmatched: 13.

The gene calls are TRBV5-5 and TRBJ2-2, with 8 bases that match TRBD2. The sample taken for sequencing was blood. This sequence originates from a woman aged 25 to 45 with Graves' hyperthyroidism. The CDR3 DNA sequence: TGTGCCAGCAGTTATCGCAGGCCGGGACTAGGGAACACCGGGGAGCTGTTTTTT. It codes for CASSYRRPGLGNTGELFF.